This TCR beta chain appears in the sequencing data of a study of spatial heterogeneity in lung cancer. General observations from the study: Circulating ubiquitous expanded tumor TCRs were observed more frequently at resection than at follow-up.

V was clipped by 1 base and J by 5 bases; unmatched bases: 11. This CDR3 has 18 residues. Germline-derived CDR1 and CDR2 are LGHNA and YNFKEQ. As for time point: sample taken at primary tumor resection. Sequencing was performed on whole RNA extracted from tumor and nontumor lung tissue, or from frozen PBMC, and the material was left unsorted. Samples were donated by 72 untreated early-stage non-small cell lung cancer patients. Sample share makes this clonotype medium-sized. Its target is unknown. Every TCR cDNA molecule bore its own unique molecular identifier. TCRdb redid the calling of the 5' RACE reads with MiXCR, one entry per CDR3 protein. The top ten hold around 6.6% of the sample, which has roughly 91,000 distinct CDR3 sequences, approximately 20% seen once.

The receptor was derived from a male donor with early-stage non-small cell lung cancer. V and J are TRBV4-2 and TRBJ1-4; 9 bases fit TRBD1. The source material was PBMCs, sampled at surgery. The CDR3 sequence is CASSQAQGPGTGNEKLFF. Here the CDR3 DNA reads TGTGCCAGCAGCCAAGCTCAGGGTCCCGGGACAGGGAATGAAAAACTGTTTTTT.